This T cell receptor (beta chain) stems from a study of shared clonotypes between healthy human individuals. On this clone: Different DNA sequences within this sample yield the same CDR3.

Every immunoSEQ plate was one replicate of a subset's evenly spread DNA. Repertoires were generated with immunoSEQ multiplex PCR, while TCRdb's copy carries only in-frame clones and drops some. The sample records a few hundred thousand clones, about 70% being singletons. This CDR3 has 11 amino acids. CDR1 is KGHSH, CDR2 LQKENI, per germline. Trimming took off 5 bases at V and 4 bases at J, with 5 bases between the two ends. The sample was memory CD4+ T cells sorted from blood. Noted subset: CD45RA-negative fraction. The chain employs TRBV18 and TRBJ2-5; unclear D gene. This TCR derives from a man aged 30-40 years in good health. The CDR3, as DNA: TGTGCCAGCTCATCGCCAGAGACCCAGTACTTC. It is translated as CASSSPETQYF.